The 32 T cell receptor beta chains below were found in one sample sequenced in a study of CD4+ T cells in melanoma. Using immunoSEQ multiplex PCR, the repertoire was profiled, and TCRdb retains in-frame clones only, with some absent. The data contain fewer than 150,000 clones, around 90% of them singletons. These TCRs come from a human donor with melanoma.

The V call is TRBV6-1, the J call TRBJ2-5; TRBD2 matches 9 bases. Germline V gene data show CDR1 as MNHNS and CDR2 as SASEGT. With 0 bases clipped from V and 4 bases from J, the junction kept 9 bases outside the gene matches. The CDR3 is made up of 17 amino acids. For the CDR3, the DNA is TGTGCCAGCAGTGAAGCCCCTTCTAGCGGGGTAGGAGAGACCCAGTACTTC. Amino acids: CASSEAPSSGVGETQYF.

The rearrangement joins TRBV6-1 to TRBJ1-1; TRBD1 matches 10 bases. J lost 2 bases, V lost 1 base, and 1 base had no gene match. The germline CDR1 and CDR2 sequences are MNHNS and SASEGT. The CDR3 runs to 15 residues. The CDR3 bases are TGTGCCAGCAGTGAAGGGGACAGGGGTAACACTGAAGCTTTCTTT. Translating gives CASSEGDRGNTEAFF.

This chain uses TRBV19 with TRBJ1-2; D is ambiguous. With 3 bases removed from V and 8 bases from J, the gap between germline ends came to 16 bases. Germline V CDR1 and CDR2: LNHDA, SQIVND (reference sequence). The CDR3 runs 14 residues. DNA for the CDR3: TGTGCCAGTAGTATTTCTCGGCAGGCGGACGGCTACACCTTC. This codes for CASSISRQADGYTF.

The chain employs TRBV13 and TRBJ1-5; D is uncertain. V was clipped by 0 bases and J by 2 bases, with 5 bases between them. This CDR3 spans 14 amino acids. The germline V gene encodes CDR1 PRHDT and CDR2 FYEKMQ (reference sequence). The CDR3 is CASSLGRRNQPQHF. The CDR3, as DNA: TGTGCCAGCAGCTTAGGCCGGCGCAATCAGCCCCAGCATTTT. The variable domain in full, completed from reference TRBV13 and TRBJ1-5, reads AAGVIQSPRHLIKEKRETATLKCYPIPRHDTVYWYQQGPGQDPQFLISFYEKMQSDKGSIPDRFSAQQFSDYHSELNMSSLELGDSALYFCASSLGRRNQPQHFGDGTRLSIL.

The chain carries TRBV2 and TRBJ1-1; D is possibly TRBD1 (5 bases). In germline, CDR1 is SNHLY, CDR2 FYNNEI. Between the trimmed V and J ends, which lost 11 bases and 3 bases, there was a span of 16 bases. The CDR3 runs to 13 residues. The CDR3 protein is CAVGGLGDTEAFF. Here the CDR3 DNA reads TGTGCCGTTGGCGGGTTGGGGGACACTGAAGCTTTCTTT.

V is TRBV5-1 and J is TRBJ2-7; maybe TRBD2 (7 bases). Germline V gene sequence: CDR1 SGHRS, CDR2 YFSETQ. There are 15 residues in the CDR3. V gave up 3 bases and J gave up 4 bases, with 17 bases separating them. This CDR3 is CASSSAGAYQYEQYF. CDR3 coding DNA: TGCGCCAGCAGCTCCGCGGGGGCGTATCAGTACGAGCAGTACTTC. Complete variable domain (other parts from reference TRBV5-1 and TRBJ2-7): KAGVTQTPRYLIKTRGQQVTLSCSPISGHRSVSWYQQTPGQGLQFLFEYFSETQRNKGNFPGRFSGRQFSNSRSEMNVSTLELGDSALYLCASSSAGAYQYEQYFGPGTRLTVT.

The chain couples TRBV1 to TRBJ2-7; the DNA was not used to check the table's D call, TRBD2. TRBV1 is given as a pseudogene. This CDR3 has 15 residues. In DNA form, the CDR3 reads TGCACCAGCAGCCGTCTAGCGGGGTGGTCTACGGTCCAGTACTTC. It codes for CTSSRLAGWSTVQYF.

This chain connects TRBV5-1 to TRBJ1-4; D is uncertain. Looked up from germline, CDR1 is SGHRS and CDR2 is YFSETQ. The CDR3 totals 14 residues. Trimming left V 3 bases short and J 0 bases short, with 6 bases between. The CDR3 spells CASSSLATNEKLFF. As DNA, the CDR3 is TGCGCCAGCAGCTCACTTGCAACTAATGAAAAACTGTTTTTT.

The chain joins TRBV5-1 to TRBJ1-2; TRBD1 matches 11 bases. The CDR3 length is 16 residues. V shed 0 bases, J shed 2 bases, and the junction held 3 bases outside the gene matches. The germline CDR1 and CDR2 sequences are SGHRS and YFSETQ. CDR3 in amino acids: CASSLGTGGVNYGYTF. CDR3 nucleotide sequence: TGCGCCAGCAGCTTGGGGACAGGGGGCGTAAACTATGGCTACACCTTC.

This clone was detected only once. The chain joins TRBV19 to TRBJ1-5; no definite D call. CDR3 length equals 12 residues. Germline V lookup: CDR1 LNHDA, CDR2 SQIVND (reference sequence). The V gene lost 8 bases and the J gene lost 11 bases, with 16 bases spanning the gap. The CDR3 spells CASGPLDQTQHF. The CDR3 DNA follows: TGTGCCAGTGGGCCACTGGACCAGACCCAGCATTTT.

J is TRBJ2-7 and V is TRBV27; no firm D call. Germline V gives CDR1 MNHEY, CDR2 SMNVEV (reference sequence). V was cut by 3 bases and J by 6 bases, with 12 bases left in between. The CDR3 sequence is 13 residues long. The CDR3 DNA sequence: TGTGCCAGCAGTTTCGGTCCTTCGGTCGAGCAGTACTTC. Translated: CASSFGPSVEQYF.

This clone was counted a single time. The gene calls are TRBV11-2 and TRBJ2-3; TRBD2 matches 13 bases. J gave up 4 bases and V 5 bases, and 6 bases lay outside the gene matches. CDR3 length: 16 amino acids. CDR1 is SGHAT and CDR2 is FQNNGV in the germline V gene. The CDR3, as DNA: TGTGCCAGCAGCCCGGGACTAGCGGGGTGGGCAGATACGCAGTATTTT. Translation: CASSPGLAGWADTQYF.

The chain couples TRBV5-1 to TRBJ2-7; tentative D call: TRBD2 (7 bases). Trimming stripped 4 bases from V and 2 bases from J, with 25 bases between. The CDR3 covers 18 residues. Per the germline V gene, CDR1 is SGHRS and CDR2 is YFSETQ. The DNA for the CDR3 is TGCGCCAGCAGCCTCCCCAAGGGGGGGCCGGTGAGTGCCTACGAGCAGTACTTC. Translation: CASSLPKGGPVSAYEQYF.

This clone was observed a single time. V and J are TRBV7-9 and TRBJ1-4; D might be TRBD1 (6 bases). Germline CDR1 reads SEHNR; CDR2 reads FQNEAQ (reference sequence). The CDR3 loop spans 15 amino acids. V was shortened by 3 bases and J by 8 bases, with 16 bases between the two germline ends. The CDR3 here is CASSLGGGAKEKLFF. In DNA, the CDR3 is TGTGCCAGCAGCTTGGGAGGGGGGGCGAAAGAAAAACTGTTTTTT.

This clone has just one count. V usage is TRBV19 and J usage is TRBJ2-3; D may be TRBD1 or TRBD2 (5 bases each). CDR3 length: 15 amino acids. Germline lookup yields CDR1 LNHDA and CDR2 SQIVND (reference sequence). V lost 1 base and J 3 bases, leaving 11 bases between the germline ends. The DNA of the CDR3 is TGTGCCAGTAGTATAGGGGGGAAGATAACAGATACGCAGTATTTT. This sequence encodes CASSIGGKITDTQYF.

This sequence joins TRBV25-1 and TRBJ2-7; 8 positions match TRBD1. Germline V lookup: CDR1 MGHDK, CDR2 SYGVNS. Trimming took 6 bases from V and 6 from J; bases not matched to a gene: 13. The CDR3 totals 15 residues. The CDR3 is CASSETRTGLGEQYF. CDR3 sequence (DNA): TGTGCCAGCAGCGAGACTCGGACAGGGCTGGGCGAGCAGTACTTC.

The V and J genes are TRBV9 and TRBJ2-3; 11 nucleotides line up with TRBD2. Germline CDR1 and CDR2: SGDLS and YYNGEE. The length of the CDR3 is 17 residues. The J segment lost 2 bases and the V segment lost 1 base, leaving 6 bases of the junction unmatched. This CDR3 reads CASSVLAGGSVTDTQYF. In DNA, the CDR3 is TGTGCCAGCAGCGTACTAGCGGGGGGTTCGGTCACAGATACGCAGTATTTT.

The J gene is TRBJ1-1, the V gene TRBV5-4; D gene ambiguous. Trimming removed 6 bases at V and 6 bases at J, with 15 bases between. Germline V gene sequence: CDR1 SGHNT, CDR2 YYREEE (reference sequence). The CDR3 totals 13 residues. The CDR3 sequence is CASTRTPGAEAFF. The CDR3 coding sequence is TGTGCCAGCACCAGGACCCCGGGCGCTGAAGCTTTCTTT. Looking up the rest from reference TRBV5-4 and TRBJ1-1 gives the full variable domain: ETGVTQSPTHLIKTRGQQVTLRCSSQSGHNTVSWYQQALGQGPQFIFQYYREEENGRGNFPPRFSGLQFPNYSSELNVNALELDDSALYLCASTRTPGAEAFFGQGTRLTVV.

This chain joins TRBV18 and TRBJ2-1; 11 bases fit TRBD2. Per the germline V gene, CDR1 is KGHSH and CDR2 is LQKENI. The CDR3 is made up of 15 amino acids. V lost 3 bases and J lost 8; bases outside the gene matches: 6. The CDR3 loop is CASSPQLAGEDEQFF. The CDR3 nucleotides are TGTGCCAGCTCACCCCAACTAGCGGGGGAGGATGAGCAGTTCTTC.

This clone was counted a single time. The chain links TRBV4-1 to TRBJ1-4; 7 nucleotides match TRBD1. This CDR3 comprises 16 residues. CDR1 is MGHRA, CDR2 YSYEKL, per germline. The J segment lost 3 bases and the V segment lost 4 bases, leaving 8 bases of the junction unmatched. CDR3: CASSRALGTANEKLFF. For the CDR3, the DNA is TGCGCCAGCAGCCGGGCCCTCGGGACAGCTAATGAAAAACTGTTTTTT.

The chain links TRBV19 to TRBJ1-1; D is unresolved. The CDR3 loop spans 15 amino acids. Trimming took off 6 bases at V and 0 bases at J, with 14 bases between the two ends. The germline V gene has CDR1 LNHDA and CDR2 SQIVND (reference sequence). For the CDR3, the DNA is TGTGCCAGTAGACTCGGACCGACGATGAACACTGAAGCTTTCTTT. This translates into CASRLGPTMNTEAFF.

The chain employs TRBV19 and TRBJ1-1; D ambiguous. CDR3 length: 12 amino acids. The V end lost 4 bases, the J end lost 2 bases, and 5 bases lay between the germline ends. The germline gives CDR1 LNHDA, CDR2 SQIVND (reference sequence). The CDR3 DNA reads as TGTGCCAGTAGTACAGTTAACACTGAAGCTTTCTTT. Its translation: CASSTVNTEAFF. The full variable domain, its missing parts supplied by reference TRBV19 and TRBJ1-1, is DGGITQSPKYLFRKEGQNVTLSCEQNLNHDAMYWYRQDPGQGLRLIYYSQIVNDFQKGDIAEGYSVSREKKESFPLTVTSAQKNPTAFYLCASSTVNTEAFFGQGTRLTVV.

A word on this clone: The same CDR3 is also encoded by other DNA sequences in this sample. J is TRBJ1-2 and V is TRBV5-4; unclear D gene. The CDR3 extends over 14 amino acids. The V end was cut by 1 base, the J end by 1 base, with 8 bases between. Germline V gene data show CDR1 as SGHNT and CDR2 as YYREEE (reference sequence). The CDR3 DNA sequence: TGTGCCAGCAGCTTGCGAGGGTTTAACTATGGCTACACCTTC. Amino acid sequence: CASSLRGFNYGYTF.

The chain employs TRBV29-1 and TRBJ2-7; D is ambiguous. The CDR3 totals 12 residues. Trimming removed 7 bases at V and 3 bases at J, with 13 bases between. Germline CDR1 is SQVTM and CDR2 is ANQGSEA. The CDR3 sequence: CSARAGGYEQYF. In DNA form, the CDR3 reads TGCAGCGCACGGGCCGGCGGCTACGAGCAGTACTTC.

The J gene is TRBJ1-2, the V gene TRBV6-1; 7 nucleotides match TRBD1. Germline CDR1 MNHNS, CDR2 SASEGT. V lost 6 bases, J lost 3 bases, and 4 bases stayed unmatched. The CDR3 length is 13 residues. The CDR3 protein is CASSVQGDYGYTF. The CDR3 region has the DNA TGTGCCAGCAGCGTTCAGGGGGACTATGGCTACACCTTC.

The V call is TRBV10-3, the J call TRBJ2-3; 8 bases are a match to TRBD2. This CDR3 is 15 amino acids long. Germline loops: CDR1 ENHRY, CDR2 SYGVKD. V was pared by 2 bases and J by 11 bases, with 12 bases of the junction left unmatched. CDR3 sequence reads: CAISEDRIRSGGQYF. Here the CDR3 DNA reads TGTGCCATCAGTGAGGATCGGATTAGGAGCGGGGGGCAGTATTTT.

V is TRBV6-1 and J is TRBJ2-2; 10 bases match TRBD1. This CDR3 is 15 amino acids long. The V segment lost 9 bases and the J segment 7 bases; nucleotides outside the gene matches: 11. CDR1 and CDR2 (germline): MNHNS, SASEGT. In nucleotides, the CDR3 is TGTGCCAGTCGTCAGACAGGGGGCATAGGCGGGGAGCTGTTTTTT. Translation: CASRQTGGIGGELFF.

The chain carries TRBV5-1 and TRBJ2-3, with D hard to call. The germline V gene has CDR1 SGHRS and CDR2 YFSETQ. V was cut by 1 base and J by 4 bases, with 16 bases left in between. This CDR3 comprises 16 residues. For the CDR3, the DNA is TGCGCCAGCAGCTTGCTGCGATCCCGTAGCCCAGATACGCAGTATTTT. Amino acids: CASSLLRSRSPDTQYF.

The chain employs TRBV9 and TRBJ1-3, with TRBD1 as a possible D gene (5 bases). V shed 0 bases and J shed 0 bases, with 10 bases lying between them. The CDR3 is 16 residues long. Germline V gene lookup returns CDR1 SGDLS and CDR2 YYNGEE. As DNA, the CDR3 is TGTGCCAGCAGCGTAGGGGCAGGGACCTCTGGAAACACCATATATTTT. Translating gives CASSVGAGTSGNTIYF.

The chain combines TRBV5-1 with TRBJ1-2; the D gene is possibly TRBD1 (5 bases). CDR1 SGHRS and CDR2 YFSETQ come from the germline V gene. CDR3 length: 16 amino acids. V was shortened by 1 base and J by 4 bases, with 17 bases between the two germline ends. The CDR3 is CASSLSGTPGIYGYTF. CDR3 nucleotide sequence: TGCGCCAGCAGCTTGTCAGGGACGCCGGGCATCTATGGCTACACCTTC.

The J gene is TRBJ1-6, the V gene TRBV5-5; no reliable D call. V shed 1 base and J shed 4 bases, with 12 bases lying between them. CDR1 is SGHKS, CDR2 YYEKEE, per germline (reference sequence). The CDR3 contains 16 residues. CDR3 sequence (DNA): TGTGCCAGCAGCTTGAGGGATCCCCCTTATAATTCACCCCTCCACTTT. Protein sequence: CASSLRDPPYNSPLHF.

In this sample, this clone turned up once. The CDR3 DNA sequence: TGTGCCAGCAGTTCTGTGAGGGAGGGGGGGAGAACCTACGAGCAGTACTTC. This gives the protein CASSSVREGGRTYEQYF. This chain joins TRBV27 and TRBJ2-7; tentative D call: TRBD2 (7 bases). Germline CDR1 is MNHEY and CDR2 is SMNVEV (reference sequence). V gave up 4 bases and J gave up 2 bases, with 21 bases separating them. The CDR3 sequence is 17 residues long.